The source of this T cell receptor (beta chain) is a study of early T cells in non-severe SARS-CoV-2 infection. Study details: It was bulk RNA from unsorted whole blood that was sequenced, and the chains were unpaired.

CDR1 and CDR2 (germline): SGHRS, YFSETQ. Deletions cut 6 bases from V and 5 bases from J, with 18 bases between. This CDR3 contains 14 residues. Worth noting for this clonotype: What it binds is not known.

Study results and caveats: The VDJdb matching leaned toward anti-spike CD8 responses and overlooked private and CD4 specificities.

TCRdb analysed the 5' RACE reads with MiXCR anew, one entry per CDR3 protein. The data show approximately 35,000 distinct CDR3 sequences, around 4.3% seen once. The sequenced sample consisted of whole blood. This TCR was sampled from an adult who was a healthcare worker with PCR-confirmed SARS-CoV-2 infection or an uninfected control (not recorded which). This sequence joins TRBV5-1 and TRBJ2-7, with D possibly matching TRBD1 (6 bases). This CDR3 is CASTHLQGNNEQYF. The CDR3 region has the DNA TGCGCCAGCACCCACCTACAGGGCAACAACGAGCAGTACTTC.